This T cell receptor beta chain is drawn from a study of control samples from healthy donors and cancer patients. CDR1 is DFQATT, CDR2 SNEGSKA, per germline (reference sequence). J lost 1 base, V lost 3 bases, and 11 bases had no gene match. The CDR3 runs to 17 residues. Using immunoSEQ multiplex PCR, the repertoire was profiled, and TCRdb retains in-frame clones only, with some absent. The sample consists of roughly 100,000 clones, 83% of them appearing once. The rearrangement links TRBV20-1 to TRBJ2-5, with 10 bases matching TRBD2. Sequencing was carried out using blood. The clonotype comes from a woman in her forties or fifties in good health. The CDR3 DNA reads TGCAGTGCTAGTGGGGTGGCGGCTAGCGGGAGCCAAGAGACCCAGTACTTC. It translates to CSASGVAASGSQETQYF.